What follows describes a single T cell receptor (beta chain). This clone's antigen is unknown. No base qualities exist here, and no much larger clone lies one base off it. The data originate from a study of cytomegalovirus exposure and HLA in healthy donors (TCRdb year 2017). In terms of the full investigation: An earlier analysis of about 560 of the donors reported under 300 Gb of sequence data and some 110 million unique TCR beta sequences obtained from 180 million or so T cells. Alongside the repertoire data, information on donor age, sex, ethnicity and CMV serostatus was compiled. The study aimed to test whether signatures of past pathogen exposure could be identified by cataloging public T cell receptors. All discovery cohort repertoires had been generated on a single sequencing platform. About five DR-DQ haplotypes were treated as single units for association and clustering because of strong linkage in the cohort. Besides the first cohort of 550 to 750 subjects, a separate validation cohort made up of some 110 different subjects was used. The study combined high-throughput TCR immunosequencing, statistical association of individual TCRs with disease status, and machine learning to predict cytomegalovirus infection status. The number of donors typed differed by locus, with roughly 620-630 for A, B, C, DRB1 and DQB1, over 500 for DQA1, 600 to 610 for DPA1, and some 440 for DPB1. Among the roughly 390 genotyped donors, 81% belonged to the genetic ancestry cluster associated with self-reported Caucasian donors. An earlier analysis of 587 of the donors applied high-throughput TCR beta sequencing to assess whether each TCR beta V gene segment acted as functional or pseudogenic. Across 300 to 500 genotyped donors of the cohort, an average of roughly 200,000 unique TCR beta nucleotide sequences per donor were sequenced, and roughly 20% of those sequences were non-productive. An early release covering roughly 640 HLA-typed donors comprised about 300 gigabases of sequencing data and around 86 million unique TCR sequences. The later analysis used no new phenotypic data to find candidate immune exposures, relying instead on TCR beta sequences and their occurrence across donors. A later genetic analysis used genome-wide SNP genotypes for about three fifths of the 666 donors, treating that subset as a discovery cohort. Class I and class II HLA loci were covered by the typing at four-digit resolution. A later analysis re-examined previously published TCR beta repertoires from more than 650 donors and added high-resolution HLA genotyping to investigate patterns of TCR occurrence. The T cell repertoires of 550 to 850 subjects were profiled by immunosequencing and related to cytomegalovirus serostatus.

Library preparation used the immunoSEQ multiplex PCR assay. The multiplex PCR relied on a mix of 60 forward primers for TCR Vbeta segments and 13 reverse primers for TCR Jbeta segments. A multiplex PCR assay on genomic DNA amplified the CDR3 region of rearranged TCR beta genes. Amplified TCR beta libraries were sequenced as 87-base-pair reads on the Illumina HiSeq System. The paper's data handling went like this. A later analysis tallied roughly 78 million unique TCR beta chains across the 600 to 700 repertoires, and roughly 11 million of those chains were shared by two or more donors. Raw reads were error-corrected and collapsed into unique sequences by a nearest-neighbor algorithm in which closely related sequences were merged to remove PCR and sequencing errors. V, D and J gene segments were assigned by aligning CDR3 sequences to IMGT reference sequences. Each retained sequence needed at least a six-nucleotide match to both a V gene segment and a J gene segment. A rearrangement was called productive if the CDR3 had no stop codons and remained in frame with V and J, and every other rearrangement was called non-productive. CDR3 was defined by IMGT convention, running from the second conserved V-encoded cysteine to the conserved J-encoded phenylalanine. The earlier analysis of about 500 of the donors excluded sequences that lacked an unambiguous match to a single V gene segment. An earlier analysis of fewer than 650 of the donors classified V segments as functional when productive rearrangements were above 56.7% and as segregating when the standard deviation between donors was above 5%. A statistical classification framework was built for diagnosing cytomegalovirus status from the catalog of TCR beta chain sequences. V and J gene assignment, in a later analysis, came from comparing TCR nucleotide sequences with IMGT/GENE-DB human TR gene sequences. In a later analysis, CDR3 sequences and most-parsimonious VDJ recombination scenarios were assigned using the TCRdist pipeline. In a later analysis, each TCR beta chain was defined by its CDR3 amino acid sequence together with its V-gene family, and reads without a unique V-gene family were excluded. As a way to deal with suspected cross-contamination and a sequencing artifact, a later analysis dropped hundreds of nucleotide sequences that were highly shared and had low generation probability. In a later analysis, a clonal expansion index for each public chain was calculated from normalized within-repertoire ranks of inferred template counts. In a later analysis, generation probabilities were computed with a VDJ recombination model fitted to out-of-frame rearrangements, and the resulting probabilities were checked against IGoR. A later analysis scored TCR-TCR, TCR-HLA and TCR-CMV co-occurrence with hypergeometric tests, applying a repertoire-size bias correction to TCR pairs. In a later analysis, false discovery rates were estimated by permuting HLA or CMV assignments 20 times. In a later analysis, co-occurring TCRs were grouped with DBSCAN, and TCRdist sequence similarity was added when clustering was performed within HLA-allele-positive subsets. For co-occurrence clustering, repertoires with fewer than 30,000 or more than 120,000 public chains were excluded, along with five repertoires with anomalous nucleotide sharing. TCRdb re-hosts the immuneACCESS table, in-frame sequences only. Its copies lack some clones; in the studies checked, an unresolved V gene accounts for under half of them, and the cause for the rest is not known. V and J calls and clone size come straight from that table; D and trimming were deduced from the DNA. The sample yields 170,000 or so clones; about four fifths were counted once. Clones ranked in the top ten supply 1% of the sample.

The paper as a whole reports these results and caveats: In vitro tests confirmed that three of the cytomegalovirus-associated TCR beta chains recognize cytomegalovirus antigens. The authors suggested that the approach could potentially be extended to other disease states and immunological phenotypes. In a later genetic analysis, a missense DCLRE1C variant was associated with V-gene and J-gene trimming of TCR beta chains, and the association was replicated in an independent cohort. A later analysis associated about 18,000 TCR beta sequences with specific HLA alleles at a false discovery rate of 0.05. The study gave a list of some 150 TCR beta chains associated with cytomegalovirus. According to a later genetic analysis, donors in an Asian-associated ancestry cluster had fewer N-insertions in productive TCRs than the approximately 650-donor mean. A cluster of highly shared sequence variants was judged likely to represent a technical artifact of the sequencing pipeline. Because HLA typing was missing for some donors at each locus, association tests included only the typed subset. In a later analysis, several top co-occurrence clusters were reported to appear linked to parvovirus B19, influenza, CMV and Epstein-Barr virus. Strong co-occurrence of HLA alleles, especially DR and DQ, made assigning TCR associations to individual alleles difficult. Cytomegalovirus status was reported to be diagnosed by the classifier with high specificity and sensitivity in both the original and validation cohorts. In an earlier analysis of more than 450 of the donors, most TCR beta V segments were observed in productive rearrangements about 87% or about 30% of the time, broadly matching IMGT annotations. For the cohort, immune exposure information was limited to CMV serostatus. While some public TCRs were present in many individuals, most TCR sequences turned up only very rarely across donors. This cohort had only TCR beta chains sequenced, and the lack of alpha or paired-chain data limited which features could be detected. According to a later analysis, TCR association rates differed among HLA loci, with DRB1 alleles showing the most associated TCRs and HLA-C alleles showing the fewest. A further reported finding was that TCR beta sequences accurately predicted the HLA-A and HLA-B alleles for most subjects in the first cohort. A later analysis found that most CMV-associated TCR beta chains appeared HLA-restricted, with HLA associations seemingly driven largely by CMV exposure. Presence/absence analyses assumed roughly uniform sequencing depth across donors, an assumption that may not hold. Compared with equally common non-associated chains, HLA-associated TCR beta chains in a later analysis were more clonally expanded and had lower generation probabilities. Correlated functional status among segregating V segments might reflect linkage disequilibrium, but an unknown experimental factor could not be ruled out. About 17 rarely observed V segments, including chromosome 9 orphons, were excluded from the earlier analysis of almost 600 of the donors because counts were too low.

The cohort was made up of roughly 670 healthy bone marrow donors. Cohort members were all nominally healthy when sampled, although unrecorded immune exposures were likely present. The donor tested CMV seropositive and was one of the 289 seropositive cohort members. Each donor provided a peripheral blood sample, and peripheral blood mononuclear cells were used for TCR beta sequencing. The Qiagen DNeasy Blood Extraction Kit was used to extract genomic DNA from the blood cell samples. The sequenced sample was PBMCs. This clonotype was sampled from a woman aged 50 to 60 in good health and CMV-seropositive.

The sequenced DNA: TGTGCCAGCAGCGTTAGTGGTTTATCTTACGAAAAACTGTTTTTT. Its product reads: CASSVSGLSYEKLFF. The chain was built from TRBV9 and TRBJ1-4, with no D gene named confidently. The germline V gene provides CDR1 SGDLS and CDR2 YYNGEE. The junction shows trimming of 2 bases on V and 8 bases on J, plus 16 bases between the germline ends. Reading from cysteine to phenylalanine, the CDR3 counts 15 amino acids. CDR3 DNA is the only sequence kept; it has 45 bases, read in frame from the first base.